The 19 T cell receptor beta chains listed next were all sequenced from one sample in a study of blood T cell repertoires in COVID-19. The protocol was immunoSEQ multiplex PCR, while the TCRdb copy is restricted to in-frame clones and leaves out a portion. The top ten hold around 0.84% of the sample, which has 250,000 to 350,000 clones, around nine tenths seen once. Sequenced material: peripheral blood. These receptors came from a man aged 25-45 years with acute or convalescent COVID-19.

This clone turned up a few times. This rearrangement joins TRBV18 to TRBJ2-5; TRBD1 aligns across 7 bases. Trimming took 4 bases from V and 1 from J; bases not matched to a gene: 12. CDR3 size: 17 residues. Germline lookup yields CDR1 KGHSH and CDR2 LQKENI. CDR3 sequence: CASSLNRDSHRQETQYF. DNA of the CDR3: TGTGCCAGCTCACTTAACCGGGACAGCCACCGCCAAGAGACCCAGTACTTC.

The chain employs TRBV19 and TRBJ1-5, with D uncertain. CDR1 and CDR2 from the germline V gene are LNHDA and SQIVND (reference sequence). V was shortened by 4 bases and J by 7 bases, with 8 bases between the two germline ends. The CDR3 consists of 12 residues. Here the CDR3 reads CASSTRGQPQHF. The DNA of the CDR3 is TGTGCCAGTAGTACCCGCGGGCAGCCCCAGCATTTT.

CDR3: CAIASWANTEAFF. CDR3 nucleotide sequence: TGTGCCATCGCTTCGTGGGCGAACACTGAAGCTTTCTTT. J is TRBJ1-1 and V is TRBV6-5; D is uncertain. Trimming took 10 bases from V and 1 from J, leaving 13 bases between them. Germline CDR1 is MNHEY and CDR2 is SVGAGI. This CDR3 spans 13 amino acids.

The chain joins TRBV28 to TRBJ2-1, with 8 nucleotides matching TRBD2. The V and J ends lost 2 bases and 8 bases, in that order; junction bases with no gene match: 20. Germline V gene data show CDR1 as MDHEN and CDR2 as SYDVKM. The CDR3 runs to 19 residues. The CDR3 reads CASSLPPPGLGAISHEQFF. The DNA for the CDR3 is TGTGCCAGCAGTTTACCTCCTCCGGGACTAGGCGCTATCTCACATGAGCAGTTCTTC.

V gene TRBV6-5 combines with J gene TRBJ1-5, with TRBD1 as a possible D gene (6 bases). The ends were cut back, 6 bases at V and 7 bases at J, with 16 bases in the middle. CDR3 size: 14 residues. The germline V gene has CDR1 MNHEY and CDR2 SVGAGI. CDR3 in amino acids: CASRITGSGQPQHF. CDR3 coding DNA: TGTGCCAGCAGGATAACAGGGTCAGGCCAGCCCCAGCATTTT.

Here the CDR3 DNA reads TGTGCCAGCAGTTTCACTCGACTGGCCGGGGCCAACGTCCTGACTTTC. Amino acids: CASSFTRLAGANVLTF. V and J are TRBV6-5 and TRBJ2-6; D not certain. Germline CDR1 and CDR2: MNHEY and SVGAGI. This CDR3 contains 16 residues. V gave up 4 bases and J gave up 4 bases, with 14 bases separating them.

The CDR3 region has the DNA TGTGCCAGTAGTATGTTTCCCGGGTCTGAAGCTTTCTTT. Its protein product is CASSMFPGSEAFF. The rearrangement links TRBV19 to TRBJ1-1; D gene ambiguous. The germline V gene encodes CDR1 LNHDA and CDR2 SQIVND (reference sequence). The CDR3 is 13 residues long. The V gene lost 3 bases and the J gene lost 6 bases, with 11 bases spanning the gap.

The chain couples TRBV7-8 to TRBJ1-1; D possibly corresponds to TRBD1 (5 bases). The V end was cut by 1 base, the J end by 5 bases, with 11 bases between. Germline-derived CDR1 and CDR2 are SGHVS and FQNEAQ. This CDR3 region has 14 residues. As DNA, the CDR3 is TGTGCCAGCAGCTTAGTGGGGGAGGTGACTGAAGCTTTCTTT. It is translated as CASSLVGEVTEAFF.

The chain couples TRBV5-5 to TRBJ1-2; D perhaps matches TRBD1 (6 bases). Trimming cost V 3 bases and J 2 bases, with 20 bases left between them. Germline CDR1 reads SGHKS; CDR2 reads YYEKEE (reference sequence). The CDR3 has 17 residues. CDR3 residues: CASSSRMPGEPNYGYTF. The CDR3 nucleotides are TGTGCCAGCAGCTCCCGTATGCCAGGGGAGCCCAACTATGGCTACACCTTC.

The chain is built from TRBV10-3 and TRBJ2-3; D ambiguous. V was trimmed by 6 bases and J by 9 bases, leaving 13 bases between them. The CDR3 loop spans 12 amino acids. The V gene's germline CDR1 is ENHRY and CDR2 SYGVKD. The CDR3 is CAISGFAGTQYF. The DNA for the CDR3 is TGTGCCATCAGCGGCTTCGCCGGGACGCAGTATTTT.

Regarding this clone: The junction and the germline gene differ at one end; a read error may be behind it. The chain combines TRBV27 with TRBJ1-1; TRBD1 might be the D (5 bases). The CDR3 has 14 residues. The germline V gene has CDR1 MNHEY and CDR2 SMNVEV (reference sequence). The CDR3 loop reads CASSLLGVNSEAFF. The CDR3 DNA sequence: TGTGCCAGCAGTTTACTAGGGGTAAACAGTGAAGCTTTCTTT.

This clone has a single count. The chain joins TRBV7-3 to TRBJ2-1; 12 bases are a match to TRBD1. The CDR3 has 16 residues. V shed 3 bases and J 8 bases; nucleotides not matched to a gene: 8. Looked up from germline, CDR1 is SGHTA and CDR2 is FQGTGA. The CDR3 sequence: CASSFTGTGGADEQFF. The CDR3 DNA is TGTGCCAGCAGCTTTACCGGGACAGGGGGCGCGGATGAGCAGTTCTTC.

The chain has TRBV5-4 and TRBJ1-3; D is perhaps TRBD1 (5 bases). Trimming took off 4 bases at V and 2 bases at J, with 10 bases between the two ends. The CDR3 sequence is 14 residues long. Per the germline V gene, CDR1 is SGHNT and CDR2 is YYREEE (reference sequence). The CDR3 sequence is CASSPSGAGNTIYF. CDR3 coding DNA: TGTGCCAGCAGCCCCTCGGGGGCTGGAAACACCATATATTTT.

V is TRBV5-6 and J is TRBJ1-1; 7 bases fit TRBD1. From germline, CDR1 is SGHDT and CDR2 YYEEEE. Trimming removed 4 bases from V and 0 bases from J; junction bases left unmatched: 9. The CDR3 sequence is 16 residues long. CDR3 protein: CASSETGMGLNTEAFF. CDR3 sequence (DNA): TGTGCCAGCAGCGAGACAGGGATGGGCTTGAACACTGAAGCTTTCTTT.

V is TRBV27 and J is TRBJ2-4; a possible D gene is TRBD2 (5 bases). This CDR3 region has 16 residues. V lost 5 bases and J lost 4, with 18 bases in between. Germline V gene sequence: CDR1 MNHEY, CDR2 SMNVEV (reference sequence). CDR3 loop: CASSPSVTSWKNIQYF. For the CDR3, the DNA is TGTGCCAGCAGTCCATCGGTTACTAGTTGGAAAAACATTCAGTACTTC.

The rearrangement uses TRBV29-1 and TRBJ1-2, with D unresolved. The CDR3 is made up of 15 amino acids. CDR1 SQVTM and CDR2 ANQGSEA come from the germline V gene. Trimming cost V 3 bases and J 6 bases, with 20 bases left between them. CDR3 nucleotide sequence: TGCAGCGTTGAGAGTGGGCCCGGCAGTAGGAATGGCTACACCTTC. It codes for CSVESGPGSRNGYTF. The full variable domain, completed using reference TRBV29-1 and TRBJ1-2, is SAVISQKPSRDICQRGTSLTIQCQVDSQVTMMFWYRQQPGQSLTLIATANQGSEATYESGFVIDKFPISRPNLTFSTLTVSNMSPEDSSIYLCSVESGPGSRNGYTFGSGTRLTVV.

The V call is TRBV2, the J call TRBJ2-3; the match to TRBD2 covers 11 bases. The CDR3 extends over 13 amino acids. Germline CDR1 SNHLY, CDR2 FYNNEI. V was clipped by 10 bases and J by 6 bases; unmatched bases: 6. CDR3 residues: CATLAGGTDTQYF. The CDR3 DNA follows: TGTGCCACTCTAGCGGGGGGAACGGATACGCAGTATTTT.

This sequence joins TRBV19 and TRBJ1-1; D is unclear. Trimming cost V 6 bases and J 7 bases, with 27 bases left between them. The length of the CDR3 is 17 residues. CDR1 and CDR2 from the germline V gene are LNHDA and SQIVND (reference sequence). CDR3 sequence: CASRKARPGKVLVEAFF. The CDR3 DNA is TGTGCCAGTAGGAAGGCTCGCCCGGGGAAGGTTCTGGTTGAAGCTTTCTTT.

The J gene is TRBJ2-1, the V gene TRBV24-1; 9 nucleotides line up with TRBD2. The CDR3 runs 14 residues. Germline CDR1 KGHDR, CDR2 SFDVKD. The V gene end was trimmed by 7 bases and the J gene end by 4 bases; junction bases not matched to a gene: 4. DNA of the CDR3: TGTGCCACCAGACAGAGCGGGAGGTACAATGAGCAGTTCTTC. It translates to CATRQSGRYNEQFF.